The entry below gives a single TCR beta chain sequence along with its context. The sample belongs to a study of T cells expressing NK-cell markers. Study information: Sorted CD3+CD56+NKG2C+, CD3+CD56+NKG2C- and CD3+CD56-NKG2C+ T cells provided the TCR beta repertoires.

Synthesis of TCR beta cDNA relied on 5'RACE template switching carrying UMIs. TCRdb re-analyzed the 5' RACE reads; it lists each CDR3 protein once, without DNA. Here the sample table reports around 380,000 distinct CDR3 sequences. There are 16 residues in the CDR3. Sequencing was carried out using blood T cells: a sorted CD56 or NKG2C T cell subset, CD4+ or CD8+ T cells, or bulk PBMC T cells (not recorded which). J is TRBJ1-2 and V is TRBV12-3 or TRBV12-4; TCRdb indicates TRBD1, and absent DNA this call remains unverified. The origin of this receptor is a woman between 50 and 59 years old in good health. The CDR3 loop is CASSLTDTGHHYGYTF.